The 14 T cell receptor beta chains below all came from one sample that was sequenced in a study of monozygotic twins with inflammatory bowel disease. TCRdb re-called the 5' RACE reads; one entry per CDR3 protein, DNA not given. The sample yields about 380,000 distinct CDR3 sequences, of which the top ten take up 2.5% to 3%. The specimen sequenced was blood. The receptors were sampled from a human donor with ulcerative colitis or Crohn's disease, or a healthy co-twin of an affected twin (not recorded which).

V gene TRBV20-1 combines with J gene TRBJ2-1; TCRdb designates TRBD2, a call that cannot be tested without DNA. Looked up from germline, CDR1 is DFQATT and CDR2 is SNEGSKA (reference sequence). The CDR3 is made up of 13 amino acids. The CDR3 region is CSARLAGGNEQFF.

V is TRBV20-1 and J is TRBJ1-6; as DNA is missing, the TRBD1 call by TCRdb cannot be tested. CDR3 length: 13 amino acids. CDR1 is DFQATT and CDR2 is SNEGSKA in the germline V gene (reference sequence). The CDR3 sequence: CSASPGWRSPLHF.

The CDR3 is CASSWDSLEAFF. The chain employs TRBV28 and TRBJ1-1; lacking DNA, the TRBD1 call made by TCRdb goes unchecked. The CDR3 covers 12 residues. Germline-derived CDR1 and CDR2 are MDHEN and SYDVKM.

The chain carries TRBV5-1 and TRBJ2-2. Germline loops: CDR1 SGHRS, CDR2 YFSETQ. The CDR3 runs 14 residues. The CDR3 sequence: CASSPRSETGELFF.

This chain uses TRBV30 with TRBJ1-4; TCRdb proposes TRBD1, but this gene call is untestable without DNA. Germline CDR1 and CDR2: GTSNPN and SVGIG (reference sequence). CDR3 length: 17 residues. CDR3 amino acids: CAWSLRLDSVRTEKLFF.

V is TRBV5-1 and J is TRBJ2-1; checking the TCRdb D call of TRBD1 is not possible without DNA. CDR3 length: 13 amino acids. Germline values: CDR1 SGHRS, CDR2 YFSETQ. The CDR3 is CASNSGGPNEQFF.

The CDR3 is CSARDNPGLDGYTF. The chain couples TRBV20-1 to TRBJ1-2. Germline values: CDR1 DFQATT, CDR2 SNEGSKA (reference sequence). The CDR3 is 14 residues long.

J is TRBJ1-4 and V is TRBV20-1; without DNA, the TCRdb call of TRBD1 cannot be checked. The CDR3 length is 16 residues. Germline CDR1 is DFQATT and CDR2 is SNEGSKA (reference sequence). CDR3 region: CSATINPGGFNEKLFF.

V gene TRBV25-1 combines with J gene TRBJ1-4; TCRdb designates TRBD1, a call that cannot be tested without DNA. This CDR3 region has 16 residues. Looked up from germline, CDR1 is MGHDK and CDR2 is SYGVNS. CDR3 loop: CASSDQGGPIFGKLFF.

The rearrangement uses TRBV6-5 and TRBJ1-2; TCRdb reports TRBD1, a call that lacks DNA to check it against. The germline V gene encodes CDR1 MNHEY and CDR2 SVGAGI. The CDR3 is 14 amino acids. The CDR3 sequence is CASSYSPGVYGYTF.

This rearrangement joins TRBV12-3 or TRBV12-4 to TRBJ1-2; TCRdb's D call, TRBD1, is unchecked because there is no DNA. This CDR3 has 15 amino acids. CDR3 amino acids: CASRRQGTGNYGYTF.

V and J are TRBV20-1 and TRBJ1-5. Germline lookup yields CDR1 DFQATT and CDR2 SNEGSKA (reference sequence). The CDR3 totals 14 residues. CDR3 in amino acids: CSARDPGWAQPQHF.

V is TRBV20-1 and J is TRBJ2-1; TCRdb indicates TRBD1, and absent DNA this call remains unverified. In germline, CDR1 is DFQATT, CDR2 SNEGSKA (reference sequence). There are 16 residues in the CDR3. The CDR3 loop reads CNAFPSRTSPYNEQFF.

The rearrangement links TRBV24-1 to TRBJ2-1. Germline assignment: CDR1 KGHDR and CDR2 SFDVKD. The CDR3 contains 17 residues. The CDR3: CATVRYEGFSSYNEQFF.